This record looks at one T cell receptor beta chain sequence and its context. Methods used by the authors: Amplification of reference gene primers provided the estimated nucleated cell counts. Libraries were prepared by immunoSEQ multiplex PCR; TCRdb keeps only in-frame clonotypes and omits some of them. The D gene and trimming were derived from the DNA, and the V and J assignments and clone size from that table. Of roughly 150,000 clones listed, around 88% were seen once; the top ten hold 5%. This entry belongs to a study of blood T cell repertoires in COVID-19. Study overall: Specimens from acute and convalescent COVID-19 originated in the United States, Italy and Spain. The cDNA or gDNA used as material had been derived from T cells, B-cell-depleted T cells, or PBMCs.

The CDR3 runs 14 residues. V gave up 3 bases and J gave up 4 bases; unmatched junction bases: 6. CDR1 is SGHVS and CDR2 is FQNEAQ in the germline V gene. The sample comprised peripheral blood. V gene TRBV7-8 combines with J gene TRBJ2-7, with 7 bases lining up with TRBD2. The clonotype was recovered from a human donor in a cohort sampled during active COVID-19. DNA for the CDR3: TGTGCCAGCAGCTTCTCGCGGGAGCTTTACGAGCAGTACTTC. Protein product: CASSFSRELYEQYF.